This T cell receptor beta chain came from a study of regulatory T cells in long-lasting Graves disease. CDR3 regions were amplified by Arm-PCR using iRepertoire HTBI primers to build TCR beta libraries. TCRdb reprocessed the multiplex PCR reads with MiXCR, giving one entry per CDR3 protein. The table has fewer than 550,000 distinct CDR3 sequences, 15% to 20% seen once. This clonotype was observed many times. Documented time point: newly diagnosed GD, antithyroid drugs for less than 3 months. The TCR library was made from RNA that had been extracted from PBMCs in TRIzol. This same sample was also part of a study on T cells in Graves' hyperthyroidism and ophthalmopathy. Per that study: Every diagnosis used clinical symptoms, serum thyroxine and TRAb, thyroid ultrasound and orbital computed tomography.

Source: peripheral blood mononuclear cells (PBMCs), taken at new diagnosis, from a patient treated with antithyroid drugs. This receptor was taken from a woman aged 40 to 65 with Graves disease.

This chain's CDR3 is CASSLDWSGSPLHF. CDR3 DNA sequence: TGTGCCAGCAGCTTAGATTGGAGTGGTTCACCCCTCCACTTT. J is TRBJ1-6 and V is TRBV11-2; D is ambiguous. V was cut by 0 bases and J by 9 bases, with 9 bases left in between. Germline assignment: CDR1 SGHAT and CDR2 FQNNGV. CDR3 length: 14 residues.